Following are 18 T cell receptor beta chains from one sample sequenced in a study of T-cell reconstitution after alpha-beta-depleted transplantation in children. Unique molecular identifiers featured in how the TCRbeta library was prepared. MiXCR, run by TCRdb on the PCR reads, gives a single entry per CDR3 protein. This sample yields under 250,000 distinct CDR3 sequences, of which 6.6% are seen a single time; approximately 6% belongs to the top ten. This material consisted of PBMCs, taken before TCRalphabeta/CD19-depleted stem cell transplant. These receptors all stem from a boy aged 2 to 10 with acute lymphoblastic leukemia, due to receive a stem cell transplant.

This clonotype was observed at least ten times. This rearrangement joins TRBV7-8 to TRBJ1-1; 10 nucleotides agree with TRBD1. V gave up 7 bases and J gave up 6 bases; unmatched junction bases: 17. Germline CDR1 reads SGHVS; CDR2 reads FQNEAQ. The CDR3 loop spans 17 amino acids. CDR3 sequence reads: CASIQRFGDRGGPEAFF. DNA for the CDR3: TGTGCCAGCATCCAGCGGTTCGGGGACAGGGGTGGTCCTGAAGCTTTCTTT.

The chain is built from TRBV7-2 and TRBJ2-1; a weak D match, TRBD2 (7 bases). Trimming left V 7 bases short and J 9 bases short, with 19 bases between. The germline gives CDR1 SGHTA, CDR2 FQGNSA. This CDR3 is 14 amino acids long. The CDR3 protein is CASTRPGGNTEQFF. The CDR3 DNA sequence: TGTGCCAGCACCCGACCGGGGGGCAATACTGAGCAGTTCTTC. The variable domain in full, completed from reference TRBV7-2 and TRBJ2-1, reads GAGVSQSPSNKVTEKGKDVELRCDPISGHTALYWYRQSLGQGLEFLIYFQGNSAPDKSGLPSDRFSAERTGGSVSTLTIQRTQQEDSAVYLCASTRPGGNTEQFFGPGTRLTVL.

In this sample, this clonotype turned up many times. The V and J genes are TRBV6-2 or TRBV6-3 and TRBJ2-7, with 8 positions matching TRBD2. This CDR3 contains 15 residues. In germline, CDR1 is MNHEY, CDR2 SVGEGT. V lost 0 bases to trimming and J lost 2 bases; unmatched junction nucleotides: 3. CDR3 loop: CASSYSSGNPYEQYF. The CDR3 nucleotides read TGTGCCAGCAGTTACTCTAGCGGGAACCCCTACGAGCAGTACTTC.

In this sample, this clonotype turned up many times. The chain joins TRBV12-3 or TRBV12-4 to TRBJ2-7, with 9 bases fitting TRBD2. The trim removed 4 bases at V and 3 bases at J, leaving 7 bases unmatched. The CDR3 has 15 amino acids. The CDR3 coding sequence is TGTGCCAGCAGTTCTGCGGGGGGGCGCGTCTACGAGCAGTACTTC. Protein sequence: CASSSAGGRVYEQYF.

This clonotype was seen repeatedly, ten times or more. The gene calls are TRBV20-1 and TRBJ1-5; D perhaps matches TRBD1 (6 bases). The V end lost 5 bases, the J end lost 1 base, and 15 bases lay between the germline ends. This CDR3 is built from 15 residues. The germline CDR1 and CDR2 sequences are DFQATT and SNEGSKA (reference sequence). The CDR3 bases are TGCAGTGCTTTCCCGGAGGGGGGGAGCAATCAGCCCCAGCATTTT. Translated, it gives CSAFPEGGSNQPQHF.

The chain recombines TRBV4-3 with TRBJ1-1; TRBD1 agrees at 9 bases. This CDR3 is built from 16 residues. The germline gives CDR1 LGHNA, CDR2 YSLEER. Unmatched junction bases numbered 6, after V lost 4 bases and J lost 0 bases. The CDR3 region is CASSRHRGHMNTEAFF. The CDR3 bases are TGCGCCAGCAGCCGCCACAGGGGGCACATGAACACTGAAGCTTTCTTT.

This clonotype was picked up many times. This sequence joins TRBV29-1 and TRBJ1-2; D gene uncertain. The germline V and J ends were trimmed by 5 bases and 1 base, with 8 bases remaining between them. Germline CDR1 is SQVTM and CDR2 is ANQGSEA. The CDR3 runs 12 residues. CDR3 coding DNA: TGCAGCGTTTCGACGAGTAACTATGGCTACACCTTC. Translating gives CSVSTSNYGYTF.

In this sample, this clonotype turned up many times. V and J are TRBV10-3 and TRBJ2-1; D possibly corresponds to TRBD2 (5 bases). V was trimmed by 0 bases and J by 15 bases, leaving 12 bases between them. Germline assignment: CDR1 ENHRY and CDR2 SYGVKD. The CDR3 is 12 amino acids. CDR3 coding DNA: TGTGCCATCAGTGAGTCAGGTGGGAGACTGTTCTTC. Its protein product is CAISESGGRLFF.

DNA of the CDR3: TGTGCCAGCAGTTCCTCATCCGACAGGTACGAGCAGTACTTC. Amino acids: CASSSSSDRYEQYF. The rearrangement uses TRBV27 and TRBJ2-7, with D perhaps matching TRBD1 (6 bases). Between the trimmed V and J ends, which lost 4 bases and 4 bases, there was a span of 14 bases. The CDR3 has 14 residues. Germline assignment: CDR1 MNHEY and CDR2 SMNVEV (reference sequence).

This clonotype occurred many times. CDR3 loop: CASSHRGPGDEQFF. CDR3 nucleotide sequence: TGCGCCAGCAGCCACAGGGGGCCTGGCGATGAGCAGTTCTTC. The genes are TRBV4-3 and TRBJ2-1; TRBD1 matches at 8 bases. Germline lookup yields CDR1 LGHNA and CDR2 YSLEER. This CDR3 region has 14 residues. V shed 3 bases, J shed 8 bases, and the junction held 6 bases outside the gene matches.

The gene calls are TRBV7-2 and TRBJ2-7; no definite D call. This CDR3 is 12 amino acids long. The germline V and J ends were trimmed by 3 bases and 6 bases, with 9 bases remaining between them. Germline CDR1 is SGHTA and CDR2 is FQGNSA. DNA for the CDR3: TGTGCCAGCAGCTTCCAATATAGCGAGCAGTACTTC. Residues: CASSFQYSEQYF. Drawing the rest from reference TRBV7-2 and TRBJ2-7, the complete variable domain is GAGVSQSPSNKVTEKGKDVELRCDPISGHTALYWYRQSLGQGLEFLIYFQGNSAPDKSGLPSDRFSAERTGGSVSTLTIQRTQQEDSAVYLCASSFQYSEQYFGPGTRLTVT.

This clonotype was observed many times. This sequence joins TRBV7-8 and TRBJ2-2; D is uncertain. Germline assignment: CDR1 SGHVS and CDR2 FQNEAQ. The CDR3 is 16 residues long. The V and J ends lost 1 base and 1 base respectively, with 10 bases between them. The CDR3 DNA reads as TGTGCCAGCAGCTTAGTTAACAGACTGAACACCGGGGAGCTGTTTTTT. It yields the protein CASSLVNRLNTGELFF.

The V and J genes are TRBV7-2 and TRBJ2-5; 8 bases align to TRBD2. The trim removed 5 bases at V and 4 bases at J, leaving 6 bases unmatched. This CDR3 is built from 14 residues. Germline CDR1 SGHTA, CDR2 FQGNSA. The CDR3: CASSRGLAVETQYF. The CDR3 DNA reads TGTGCCAGCAGCCGTGGACTAGCAGTAGAGACCCAGTACTTC.

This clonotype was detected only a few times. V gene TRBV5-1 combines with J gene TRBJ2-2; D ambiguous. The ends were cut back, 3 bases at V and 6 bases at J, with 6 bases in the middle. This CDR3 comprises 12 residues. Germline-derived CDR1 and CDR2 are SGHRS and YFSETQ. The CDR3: CASSSSSGELFF. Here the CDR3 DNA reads TGCGCCAGCAGCTCGTCTTCCGGGGAGCTGTTTTTT.

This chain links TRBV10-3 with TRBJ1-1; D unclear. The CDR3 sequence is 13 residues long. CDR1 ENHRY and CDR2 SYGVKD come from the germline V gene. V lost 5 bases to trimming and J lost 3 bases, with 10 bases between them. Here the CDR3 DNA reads TGTGCCATCAGTAAGACTGGGGACACTGAAGCTTTCTTT. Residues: CAISKTGDTEAFF.

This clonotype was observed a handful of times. The CDR3 region has the DNA TGTGCCAGCAGCCCGATTGGTAGCACTGAAGCTTTCTTT. Translating gives CASSPIGSTEAFF. V usage is TRBV11-2 and J usage is TRBJ1-1; D unclear. CDR1 and CDR2 from the germline V gene are SGHAT and FQNNGV. CDR3 length: 13 residues. The V end lost 5 bases, the J end lost 4 bases, and 11 bases lay between the germline ends.

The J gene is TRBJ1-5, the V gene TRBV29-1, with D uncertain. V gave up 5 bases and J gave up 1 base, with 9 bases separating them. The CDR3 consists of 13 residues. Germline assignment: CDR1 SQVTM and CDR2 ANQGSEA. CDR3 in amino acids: CSVRMRSNQPQHF. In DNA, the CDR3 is TGCAGCGTTCGAATGCGCAGCAATCAGCCCCAGCATTTT.

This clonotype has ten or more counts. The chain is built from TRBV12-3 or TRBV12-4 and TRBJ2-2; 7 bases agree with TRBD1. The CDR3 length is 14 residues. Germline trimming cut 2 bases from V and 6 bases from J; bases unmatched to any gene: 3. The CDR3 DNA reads TGTGCCAGCAGTTTAAAGGGGGCGGCCGGGGAGCTGTTTTTT. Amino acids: CASSLKGAAGELFF.